Listed below are T cell receptor beta chains from one sample, sequenced in a study of beta chain features in type 1 diabetes. The repertoire was sequenced with immunoSEQ multiplex PCR; TCRdb's copy has only in-frame clones and lacks some. Of over 600,000 clones listed, roughly an eighth were seen once; the top ten hold around 0.12%. Sequenced: naive CD4+ T cells from blood. The receptor source for this set is a man younger than 45 with type 1 diabetes. Both conserved end residues are part of each CDR3. The order of the fields is J gene, clone size, V gene, D gene, CDR3 protein, CDR3 DNA. The D gene is left open where the match is weak. Not all rows give a size; the values are once, few, many and, for expanded clones, a class.

>TRBJ2-2|.|TRBV28|TRBD1
CASYTGTGATGELFF
TGTGCCAGCTATACCGGGACAGGGGCCACCGGGGAGCTGTTTTTT
>TRBJ1-2|.|TRBV5-1|TRBD1
CASSPDRGTDYGYTF
TGCGCCAGCAGCCCGGACAGGGGAACGGACTATGGCTACACCTTC
>TRBJ2-3|few|TRBV28|TRBD2
CASSWDYLSTDTQYF
TGTGCCAGCAGCTGGGACTATCTTAGCACAGATACGCAGTATTTT
>TRBJ2-3|few|TRBV11-2|.
CASSVGTGQGTQYF
TGTGCCAGCAGCGTCGGGACTGGTCAGGGTACGCAGTATTTT
>TRBJ2-3|few|TRBV7-3|TRBD2
CASSVQAGMRDTQYF
TGTGCCAGCAGCGTACAAGCGGGGATGCGAGATACGCAGTATTTT
>TRBJ2-5|.|TRBV7-9|TRBD2
CATSDLAGGEETQYF
TGTGCCACTTCCGACTTAGCGGGGGGCGAAGAGACCCAGTACTTC
>TRBJ1-5|few|TRBV4-3|.
CASSQSFRQDNQPQHF
TGCGCCAGCAGCCAATCTTTTAGGCAGGACAATCAGCCCCAGCATTTT
>TRBJ2-7|.|TRBV18|.
CASSPTDGREQYF
TGTGCCAGCTCCCCCACCGATGGGAGGGAGCAGTACTTC
>TRBJ2-1|few|TRBV7-9|.
CASSFQVTVGNEQFF
TGTGCCAGCAGCTTCCAGGTAACGGTCGGCAATGAGCAGTTCTTC
>TRBJ2-2|.|TRBV21-1|.
CASRRGGRTGTFSNTGELFF
TGTGCCAGCCGAAGGGGGGGACGGACAGGGACCTTTTCGAACACCGGGGAGCTGTTTTTT
>TRBJ1-2|few|TRBV7-9|.
CASSLEGYGYTF
TGTGCCAGCAGCTTAGAGGGTTATGGCTACACCTTC
>TRBJ1-5|few|TRBV10-3|.
CAISESSGLGQPQHF
TGTGCCATCAGTGAGTCGTCAGGATTGGGTCAGCCCCAGCATTTT